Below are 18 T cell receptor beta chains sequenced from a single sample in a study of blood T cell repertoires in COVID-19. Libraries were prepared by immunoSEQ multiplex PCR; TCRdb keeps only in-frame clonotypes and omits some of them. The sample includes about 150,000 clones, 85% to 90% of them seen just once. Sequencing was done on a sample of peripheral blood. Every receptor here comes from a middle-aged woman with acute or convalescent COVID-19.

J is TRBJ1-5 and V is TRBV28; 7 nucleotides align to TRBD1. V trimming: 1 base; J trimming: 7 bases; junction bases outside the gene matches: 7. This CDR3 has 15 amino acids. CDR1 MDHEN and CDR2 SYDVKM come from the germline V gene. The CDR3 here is CASSLSDRVGQPQHF. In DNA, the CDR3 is TGTGCCAGCAGTTTATCCGACAGGGTTGGGCAGCCCCAGCATTTT.

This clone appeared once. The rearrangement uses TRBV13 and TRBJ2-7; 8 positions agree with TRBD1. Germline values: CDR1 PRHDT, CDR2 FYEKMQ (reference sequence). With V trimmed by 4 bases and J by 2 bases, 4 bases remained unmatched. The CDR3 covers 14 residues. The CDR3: CASSSGTGAYEQYF. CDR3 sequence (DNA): TGTGCCAGCAGCTCAGGGACAGGAGCCTACGAGCAGTACTTC.

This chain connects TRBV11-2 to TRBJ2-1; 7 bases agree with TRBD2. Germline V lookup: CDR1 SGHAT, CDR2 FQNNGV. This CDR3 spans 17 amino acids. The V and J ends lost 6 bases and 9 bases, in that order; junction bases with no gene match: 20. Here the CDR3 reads CASRNTAGQNHWSEQFF. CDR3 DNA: TGTGCCAGCAGGAACACAGCGGGGCAGAACCATTGGTCTGAGCAGTTCTTC.

The CDR3 spells CASSPPRSGGTDTQYF. The CDR3 bases are TGTGCCAGCTCACCACCTCGTTCGGGCGGGACAGATACGCAGTATTTT. J is TRBJ2-3 and V is TRBV18; D is perhaps TRBD2 (5 bases). This CDR3 comprises 16 residues. Trimming removed 0 bases at V and 3 bases at J, with 13 bases between. Germline V gives CDR1 KGHSH, CDR2 LQKENI.

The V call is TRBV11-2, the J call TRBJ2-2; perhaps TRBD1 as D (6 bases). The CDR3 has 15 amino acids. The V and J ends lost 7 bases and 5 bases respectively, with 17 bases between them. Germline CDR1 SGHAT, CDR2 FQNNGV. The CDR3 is CASIENRADTGELFF. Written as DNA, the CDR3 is TGTGCCAGCATCGAGAACAGGGCGGATACCGGGGAGCTGTTTTTT. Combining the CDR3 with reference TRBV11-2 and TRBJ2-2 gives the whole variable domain EAGVAQSPRYKIIEKRQSVAFWCNPISGHATLYWYQQILGQGPKLLIQFQNNGVVDDSQLPKDRFSAERLKGVDSTLKIQPAKLEDSAVYLCASIENRADTGELFFGEGSRLTVL.

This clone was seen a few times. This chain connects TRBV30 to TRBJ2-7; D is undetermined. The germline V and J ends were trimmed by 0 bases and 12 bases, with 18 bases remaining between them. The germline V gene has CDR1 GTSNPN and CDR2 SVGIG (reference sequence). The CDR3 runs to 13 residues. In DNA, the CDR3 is TGTGCCTGGAGTGTATCAGGCCCTGTCGGTGTGTACTTC. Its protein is CAWSVSGPVGVYF.

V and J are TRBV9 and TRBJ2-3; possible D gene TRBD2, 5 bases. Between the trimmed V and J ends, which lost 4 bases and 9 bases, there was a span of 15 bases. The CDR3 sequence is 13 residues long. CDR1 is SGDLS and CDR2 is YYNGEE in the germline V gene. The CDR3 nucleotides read TGTGCCAGCAGCCCCCGAAGGGAGATGACGCAGTATTTT. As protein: CASSPRREMTQYF.

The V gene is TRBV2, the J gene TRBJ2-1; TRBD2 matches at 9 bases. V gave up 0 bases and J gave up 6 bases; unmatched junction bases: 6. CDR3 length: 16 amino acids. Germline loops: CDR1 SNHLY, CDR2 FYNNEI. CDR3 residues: CASSEAPGLALNEQFF. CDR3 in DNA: TGTGCCAGCAGTGAAGCTCCGGGACTAGCCCTCAATGAGCAGTTCTTC.

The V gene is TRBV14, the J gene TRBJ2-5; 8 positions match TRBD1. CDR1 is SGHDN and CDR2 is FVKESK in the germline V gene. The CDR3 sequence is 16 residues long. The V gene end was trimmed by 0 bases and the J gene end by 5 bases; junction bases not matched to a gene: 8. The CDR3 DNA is TGTGCCAGCAGCCAAGATTATACGACAGGGGTGGAGACCCAGTACTTC. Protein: CASSQDYTTGVETQYF.

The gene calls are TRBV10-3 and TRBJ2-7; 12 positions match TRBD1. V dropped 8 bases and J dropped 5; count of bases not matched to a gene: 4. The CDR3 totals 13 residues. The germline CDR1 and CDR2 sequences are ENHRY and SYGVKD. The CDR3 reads CAISGTGGDEQYF. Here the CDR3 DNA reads TGTGCCATCTCCGGGACAGGGGGCGACGAGCAGTACTTC.

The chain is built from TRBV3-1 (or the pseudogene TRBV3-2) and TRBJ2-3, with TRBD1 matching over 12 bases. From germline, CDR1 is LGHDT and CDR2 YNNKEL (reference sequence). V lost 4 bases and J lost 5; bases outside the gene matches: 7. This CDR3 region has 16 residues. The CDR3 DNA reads TGTGCCAGCAGCCGTTCCGGGACAGGGGGCGGAGATACGCAGTATTTT. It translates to CASSRSGTGGGDTQYF.

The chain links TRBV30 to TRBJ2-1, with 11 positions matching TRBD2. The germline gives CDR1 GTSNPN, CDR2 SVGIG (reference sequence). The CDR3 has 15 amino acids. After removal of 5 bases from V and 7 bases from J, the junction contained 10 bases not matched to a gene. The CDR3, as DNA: TGTGCCTGGGATGGGGCTAGCGGGAGGTCTAATGAGCAGTTCTTC. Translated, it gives CAWDGASGRSNEQFF.

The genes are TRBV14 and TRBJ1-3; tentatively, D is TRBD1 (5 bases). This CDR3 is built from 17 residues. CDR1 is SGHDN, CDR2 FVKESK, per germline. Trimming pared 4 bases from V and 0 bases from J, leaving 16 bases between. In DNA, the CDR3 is TGTGCCAGCAGCCCCGCCGGGACTTCAAGCTCTGGAAACACCATATATTTT. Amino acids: CASSPAGTSSSGNTIYF.

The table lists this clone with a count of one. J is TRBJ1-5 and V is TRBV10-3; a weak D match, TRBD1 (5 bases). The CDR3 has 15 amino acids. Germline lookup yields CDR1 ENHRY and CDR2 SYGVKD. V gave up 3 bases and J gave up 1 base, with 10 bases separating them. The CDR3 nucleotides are TGTGCCATCAGTGATGGCAGGGCCAGCAATCAGCCCCAGCATTTT. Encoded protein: CAISDGRASNQPQHF.

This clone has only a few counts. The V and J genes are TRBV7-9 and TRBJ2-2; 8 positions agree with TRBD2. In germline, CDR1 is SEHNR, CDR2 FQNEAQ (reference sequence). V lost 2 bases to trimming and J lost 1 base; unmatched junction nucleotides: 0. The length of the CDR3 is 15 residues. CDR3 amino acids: CASSLSGGNTGELFF. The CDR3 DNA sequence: TGTGCCAGCAGCTTAAGCGGGGGGAACACCGGGGAGCTGTTTTTT.

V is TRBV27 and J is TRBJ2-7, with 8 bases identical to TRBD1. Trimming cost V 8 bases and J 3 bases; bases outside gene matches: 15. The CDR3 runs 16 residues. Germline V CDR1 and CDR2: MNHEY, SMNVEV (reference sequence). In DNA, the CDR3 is TGTGCCAGCTCCGATCTCGGGGCAGGGGGCCGCTACGAGCAGTACTTC. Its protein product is CASSDLGAGGRYEQYF.

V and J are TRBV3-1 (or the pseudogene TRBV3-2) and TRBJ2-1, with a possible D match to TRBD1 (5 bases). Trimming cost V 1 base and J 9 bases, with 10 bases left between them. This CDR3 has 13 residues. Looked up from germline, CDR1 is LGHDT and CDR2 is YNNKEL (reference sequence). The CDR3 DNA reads TGTGCCAGCAGCCAAGCGCAGGGTGGTGAGCAGTTCTTC. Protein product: CASSQAQGGEQFF.

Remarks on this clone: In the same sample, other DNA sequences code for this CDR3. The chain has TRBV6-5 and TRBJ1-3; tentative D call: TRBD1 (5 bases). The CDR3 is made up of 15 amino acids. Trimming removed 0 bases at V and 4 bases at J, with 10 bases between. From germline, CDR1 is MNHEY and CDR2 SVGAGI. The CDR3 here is CASSYSTGAGNTIYF. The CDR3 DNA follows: TGTGCCAGCAGTTACTCAACAGGCGCGGGAAACACCATATATTTT.